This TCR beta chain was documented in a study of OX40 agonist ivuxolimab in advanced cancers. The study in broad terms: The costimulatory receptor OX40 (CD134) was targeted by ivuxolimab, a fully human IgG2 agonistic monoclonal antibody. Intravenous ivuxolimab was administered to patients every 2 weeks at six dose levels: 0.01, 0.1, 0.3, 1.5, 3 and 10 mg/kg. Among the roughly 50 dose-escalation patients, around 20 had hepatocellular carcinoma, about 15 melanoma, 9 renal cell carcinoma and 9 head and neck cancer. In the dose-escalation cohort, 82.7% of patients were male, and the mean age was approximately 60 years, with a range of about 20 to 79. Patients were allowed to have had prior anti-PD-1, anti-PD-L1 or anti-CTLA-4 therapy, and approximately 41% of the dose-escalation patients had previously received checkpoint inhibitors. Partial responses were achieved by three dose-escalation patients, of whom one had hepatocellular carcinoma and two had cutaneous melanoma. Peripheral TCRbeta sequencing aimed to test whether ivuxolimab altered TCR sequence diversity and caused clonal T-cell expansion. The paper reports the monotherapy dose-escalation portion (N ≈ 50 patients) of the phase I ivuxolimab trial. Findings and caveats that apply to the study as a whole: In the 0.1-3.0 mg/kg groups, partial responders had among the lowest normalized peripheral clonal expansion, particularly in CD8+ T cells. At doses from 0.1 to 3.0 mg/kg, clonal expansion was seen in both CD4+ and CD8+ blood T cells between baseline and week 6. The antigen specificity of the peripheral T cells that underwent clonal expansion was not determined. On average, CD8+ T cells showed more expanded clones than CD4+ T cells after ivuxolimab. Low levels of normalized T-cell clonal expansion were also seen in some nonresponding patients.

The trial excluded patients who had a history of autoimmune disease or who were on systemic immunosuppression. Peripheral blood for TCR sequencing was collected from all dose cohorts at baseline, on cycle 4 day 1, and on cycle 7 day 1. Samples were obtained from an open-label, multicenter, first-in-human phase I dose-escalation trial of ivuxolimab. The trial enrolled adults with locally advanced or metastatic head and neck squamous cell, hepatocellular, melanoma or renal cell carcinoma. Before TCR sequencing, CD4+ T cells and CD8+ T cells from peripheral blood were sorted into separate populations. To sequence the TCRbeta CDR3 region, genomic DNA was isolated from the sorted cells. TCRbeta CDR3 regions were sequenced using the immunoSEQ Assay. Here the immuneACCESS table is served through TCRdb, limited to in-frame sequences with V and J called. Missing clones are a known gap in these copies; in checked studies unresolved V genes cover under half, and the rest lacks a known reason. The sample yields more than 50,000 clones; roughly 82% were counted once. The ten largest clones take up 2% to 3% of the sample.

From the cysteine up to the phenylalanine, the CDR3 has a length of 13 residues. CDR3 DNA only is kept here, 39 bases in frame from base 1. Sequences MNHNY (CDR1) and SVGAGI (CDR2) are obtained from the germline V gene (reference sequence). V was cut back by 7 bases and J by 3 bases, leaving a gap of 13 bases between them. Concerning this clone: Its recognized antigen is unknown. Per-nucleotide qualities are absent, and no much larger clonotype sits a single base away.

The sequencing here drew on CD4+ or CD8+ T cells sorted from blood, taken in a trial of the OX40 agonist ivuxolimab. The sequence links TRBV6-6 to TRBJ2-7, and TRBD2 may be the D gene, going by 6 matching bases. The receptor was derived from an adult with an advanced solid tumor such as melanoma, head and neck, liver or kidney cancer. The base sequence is TGTGCCAGCACCATGGGACTGGACTACGAGCAGTACTTC. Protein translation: CASTMGLDYEQYF.